Here is one T cell receptor (beta chain) with its context. TCRdb analysed the RT-PCR reads with MiXCR anew, one entry per CDR3 protein. The sample shows around 200,000 distinct CDR3 sequences, over 30% of them seen only once. This entry comes from a study of patients and donors after allogeneic stem cell transplantation. Looked up from germline, CDR1 is SGHRS and CDR2 is YFSETQ. The CDR3 is 13 residues long. Trimming took 0 bases from V and 14 from J, leaving 17 bases between them. This TCR was sampled from a human donor who was either an allogeneic HSCT recipient or a stem cell or donor lymphocyte infusion donor (not recorded which). It is not recorded whose cells these are; they may come from a transplant donor. Material: blood, either unsorted or a sorted T cell fraction (not recorded which). The chain recombines TRBV5-1 with TRBJ1-2, with D possibly being TRBD1 (6 bases). DNA for the CDR3: TGCGCCAGCAGCTTGGCCCACAGGGAGGAAGGGACCTTC. Translating it yields CASSLAHREEGTF.